This T cell receptor beta chain emerged from a study of response to subunit inactivated influenza vaccine. CDR1 is MNHEY, CDR2 SVGEGT, per germline. The CDR3 is 21 amino acids. The ends were cut back, 3 bases at V and 0 bases at J, with 29 bases in the middle. Study-level results: Authors proposed each seasonal influenza vaccination draws in few new T cells.

About this clonotype: Antigen: not known.

TCRdb analysed the RT-PCR reads with MiXCR anew, one entry per CDR3 protein. The table shows 650,000 or so distinct CDR3 sequences, with around 13% occurring only once. The rearrangement links TRBV6-2 or TRBV6-3 to TRBJ1-1; no clear D. The sample here was PBMCs from blood, taken around two weeks before vaccination. This TCR was sampled from a man between 50 and 59 years old who received an inactivated influenza vaccine. The CDR3 protein is CASSYPIAGRTQPSMNTEAFF. Written as DNA, the CDR3 is TGTGCCAGCAGTTATCCCATCGCCGGGAGAACACAACCCAGTATGAACACTGAAGCTTTCTTT.